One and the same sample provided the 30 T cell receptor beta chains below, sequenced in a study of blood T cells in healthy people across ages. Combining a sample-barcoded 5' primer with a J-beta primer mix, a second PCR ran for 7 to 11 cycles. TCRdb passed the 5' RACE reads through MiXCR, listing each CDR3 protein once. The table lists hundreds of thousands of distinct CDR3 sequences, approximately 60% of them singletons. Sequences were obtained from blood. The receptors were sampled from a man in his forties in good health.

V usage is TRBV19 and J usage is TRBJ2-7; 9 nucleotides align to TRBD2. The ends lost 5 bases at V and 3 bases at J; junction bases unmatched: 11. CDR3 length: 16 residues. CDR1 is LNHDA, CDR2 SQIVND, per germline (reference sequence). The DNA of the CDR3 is TGTGCCAGTAGTTCAAAAAGACTAGCGGAGCACTACGAGCAGTACTTC. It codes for CASSSKRLAEHYEQYF.

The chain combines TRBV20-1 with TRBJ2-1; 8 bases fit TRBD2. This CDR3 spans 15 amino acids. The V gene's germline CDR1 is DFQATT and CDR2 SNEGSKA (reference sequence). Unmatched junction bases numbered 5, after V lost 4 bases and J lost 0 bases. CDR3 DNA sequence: TGCAGTGCTATAAGCGGGAGAAGCTCCTACAATGAGCAGTTCTTC. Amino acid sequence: CSAISGRSSYNEQFF.

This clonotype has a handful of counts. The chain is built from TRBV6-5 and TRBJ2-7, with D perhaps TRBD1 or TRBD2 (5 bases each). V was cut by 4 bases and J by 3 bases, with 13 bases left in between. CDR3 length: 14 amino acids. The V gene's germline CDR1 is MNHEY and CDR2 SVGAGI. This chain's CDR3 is CASSFGDLDYEQYF. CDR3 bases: TGTGCCAGCAGTTTCGGGGACCTCGACTACGAGCAGTACTTC.

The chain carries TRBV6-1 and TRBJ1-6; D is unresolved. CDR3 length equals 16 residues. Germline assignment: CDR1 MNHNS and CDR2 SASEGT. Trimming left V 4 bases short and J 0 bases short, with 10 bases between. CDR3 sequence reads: CASSGTVSSYNSPLHF. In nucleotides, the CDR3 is TGTGCCAGCAGTGGAACAGTCAGCTCCTATAATTCACCCCTCCACTTT.

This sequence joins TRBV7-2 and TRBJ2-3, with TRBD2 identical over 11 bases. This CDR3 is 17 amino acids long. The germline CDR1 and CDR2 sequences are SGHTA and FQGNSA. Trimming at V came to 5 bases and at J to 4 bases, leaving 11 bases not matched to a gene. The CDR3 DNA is TGTGCCAGCAGCCGAATGCCGGGGACTAGCGGCCCAGATACGCAGTATTTT. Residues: CASSRMPGTSGPDTQYF.

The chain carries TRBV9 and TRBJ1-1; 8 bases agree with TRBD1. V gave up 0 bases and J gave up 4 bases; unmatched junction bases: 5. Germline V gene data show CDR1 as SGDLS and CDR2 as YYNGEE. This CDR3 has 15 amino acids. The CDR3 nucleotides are TGTGCCAGCAGCGTAGCGCCCGACAGGGGCACTGAAGCTTTCTTT. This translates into CASSVAPDRGTEAFF.

The CDR3 sequence is CAIRAAGTRSYEQYF. The CDR3 DNA follows: TGTGCCATCAGGGCCGCGGGGACACGTTCCTACGAGCAGTACTTC. The gene calls are TRBV10-3 and TRBJ2-7; D tentatively reads TRBD1 or TRBD2 (6 bases each). The CDR3 sequence is 15 residues long. Trimming cost V 6 bases and J 1 base, with 16 bases left between them. Germline V gene lookup returns CDR1 ENHRY and CDR2 SYGVKD.

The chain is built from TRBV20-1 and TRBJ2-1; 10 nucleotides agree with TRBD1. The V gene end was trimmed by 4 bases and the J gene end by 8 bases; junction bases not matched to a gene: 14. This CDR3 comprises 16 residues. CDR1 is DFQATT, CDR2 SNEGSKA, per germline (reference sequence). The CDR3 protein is CSAIPGQGISGDEQFF. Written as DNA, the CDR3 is TGCAGTGCTATCCCGGGACAGGGGATCTCAGGGGATGAGCAGTTCTTC.

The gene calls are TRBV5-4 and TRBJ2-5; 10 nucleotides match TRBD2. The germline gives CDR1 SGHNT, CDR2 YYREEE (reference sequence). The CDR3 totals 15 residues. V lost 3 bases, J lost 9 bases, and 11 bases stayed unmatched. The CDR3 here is CASSSERGGVVAQYF. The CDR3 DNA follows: TGTGCCAGCAGCTCTGAGCGGGGGGGCGTTGTAGCCCAGTACTTC.

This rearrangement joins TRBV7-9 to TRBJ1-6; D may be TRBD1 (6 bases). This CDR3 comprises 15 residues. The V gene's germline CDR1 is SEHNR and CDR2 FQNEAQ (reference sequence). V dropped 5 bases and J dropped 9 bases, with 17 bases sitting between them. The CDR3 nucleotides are TGTGCCAGCAGCGAAACCCAGGGACAAAGTTCACCCCTCCACTTT. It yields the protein CASSETQGQSSPLHF.

CDR3 amino acids: CASTQDFRTDTQYF. CDR3 nucleotide sequence: TGTGCCAGCACCCAGGACTTTCGCACAGATACGCAGTATTTT. The chain couples TRBV6-1 to TRBJ2-3; D is possibly TRBD2 (5 bases). V was cut by 7 bases and J by 1 base, with 12 bases left in between. The CDR3 spans 14 residues. Germline CDR1 MNHNS, CDR2 SASEGT.

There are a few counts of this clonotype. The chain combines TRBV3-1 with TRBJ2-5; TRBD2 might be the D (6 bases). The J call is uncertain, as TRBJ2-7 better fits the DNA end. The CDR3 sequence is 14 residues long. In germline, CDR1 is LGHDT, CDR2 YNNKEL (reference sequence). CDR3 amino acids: CASSFRGSTYEQYF. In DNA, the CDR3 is TGTGCCAGCAGCTTTCGGGGGAGTACATACGAGCAGTACTTC.

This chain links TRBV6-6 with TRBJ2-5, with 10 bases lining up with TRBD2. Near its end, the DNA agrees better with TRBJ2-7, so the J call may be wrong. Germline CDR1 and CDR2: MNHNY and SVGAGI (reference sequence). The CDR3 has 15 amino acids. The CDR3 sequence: CASSSSGSERYEQYF. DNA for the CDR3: TGTGCCAGCAGTTCTAGCGGGAGCGAGAGGTACGAGCAGTACTTC.

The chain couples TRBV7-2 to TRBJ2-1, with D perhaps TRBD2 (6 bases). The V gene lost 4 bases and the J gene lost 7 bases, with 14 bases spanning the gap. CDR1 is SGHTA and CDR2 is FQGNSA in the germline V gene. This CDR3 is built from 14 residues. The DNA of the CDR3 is TGTGCCAGCAGCTATCTAGCGCGGACAAATGAGCAGTTCTTC. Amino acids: CASSYLARTNEQFF.

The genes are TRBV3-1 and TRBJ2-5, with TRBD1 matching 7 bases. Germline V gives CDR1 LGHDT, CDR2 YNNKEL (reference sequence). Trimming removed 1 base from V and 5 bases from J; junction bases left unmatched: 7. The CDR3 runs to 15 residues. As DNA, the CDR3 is TGTGCCAGCAGCCAAGGAGGGGGCAAGGGCGAGACCCAGTACTTC. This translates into CASSQGGGKGETQYF.

CDR3 sequence reads: CASSFYRDLPNYGYTF. In DNA, the CDR3 is TGCGCCAGCAGCTTTTACCGGGACCTTCCTAACTATGGCTACACCTTC. V and J are TRBV5-1 and TRBJ1-2; D perhaps matches TRBD1 (5 bases). The V end was cut by 2 bases, the J end by 0 bases, with 14 bases between. Germline V CDR1 and CDR2: SGHRS, YFSETQ. CDR3 length: 16 residues.

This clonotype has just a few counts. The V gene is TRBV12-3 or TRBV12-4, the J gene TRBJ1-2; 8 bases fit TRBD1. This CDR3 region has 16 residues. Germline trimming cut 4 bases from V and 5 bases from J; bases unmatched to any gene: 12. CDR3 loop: CASSSFGQGPGYGYTF. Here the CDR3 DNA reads TGTGCCAGCAGTTCTTTCGGACAGGGCCCTGGATATGGCTACACCTTC.

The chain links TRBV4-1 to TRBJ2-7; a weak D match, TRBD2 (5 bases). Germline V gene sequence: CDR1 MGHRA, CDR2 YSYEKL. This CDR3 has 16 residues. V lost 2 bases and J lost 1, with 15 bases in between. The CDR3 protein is CASSQPDGEKSYEQYF. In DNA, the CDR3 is TGCGCCAGCAGCCAACCGGACGGGGAGAAGTCCTACGAGCAGTACTTC.

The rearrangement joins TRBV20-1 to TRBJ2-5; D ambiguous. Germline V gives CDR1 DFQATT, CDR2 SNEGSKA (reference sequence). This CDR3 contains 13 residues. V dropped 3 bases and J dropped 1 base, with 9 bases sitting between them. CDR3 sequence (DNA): TGCAGTGCTAGGGTACCTAGCCAAGAGACCCAGTACTTC. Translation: CSARVPSQETQYF.

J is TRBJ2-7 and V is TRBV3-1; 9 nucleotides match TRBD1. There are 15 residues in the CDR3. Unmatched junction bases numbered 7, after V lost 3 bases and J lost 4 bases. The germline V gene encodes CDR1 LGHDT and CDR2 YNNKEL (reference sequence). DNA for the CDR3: TGTGCCAGCAGCCAGTTCGGGACAGGGAATTACGAGCAGTACTTC. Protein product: CASSQFGTGNYEQYF.

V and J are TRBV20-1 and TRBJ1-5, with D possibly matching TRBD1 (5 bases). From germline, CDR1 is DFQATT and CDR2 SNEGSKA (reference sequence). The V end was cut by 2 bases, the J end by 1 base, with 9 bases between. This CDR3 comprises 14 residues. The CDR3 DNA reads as TGCAGTGCTAGATCTGGGGGGAGCAATCAGCCCCAGCATTTT. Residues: CSARSGGSNQPQHF.

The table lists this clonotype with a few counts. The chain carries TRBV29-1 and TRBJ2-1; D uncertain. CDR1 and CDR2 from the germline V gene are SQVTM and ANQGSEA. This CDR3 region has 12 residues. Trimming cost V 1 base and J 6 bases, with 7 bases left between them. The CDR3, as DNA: TGCAGCGTTGAAGGCCAGATCAATGAGCAGTTCTTC. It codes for CSVEGQINEQFF.

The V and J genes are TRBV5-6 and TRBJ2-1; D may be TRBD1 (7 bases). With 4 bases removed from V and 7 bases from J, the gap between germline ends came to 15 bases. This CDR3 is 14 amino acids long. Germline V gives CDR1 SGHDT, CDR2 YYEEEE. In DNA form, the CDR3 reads TGTGCCAGCAGCCGCGGGACAGTTCGGAATGAGCAGTTCTTC. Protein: CASSRGTVRNEQFF. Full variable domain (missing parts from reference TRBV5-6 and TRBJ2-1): DAGVTQSPTHLIKTRGQQVTLRCSPKSGHDTVSWYQQALGQGPQFIFQYYEEEERQRGNFPDRFSGHQFPNYSSELNVNALLLGDSALYLCASSRGTVRNEQFFGPGTRLTVL.

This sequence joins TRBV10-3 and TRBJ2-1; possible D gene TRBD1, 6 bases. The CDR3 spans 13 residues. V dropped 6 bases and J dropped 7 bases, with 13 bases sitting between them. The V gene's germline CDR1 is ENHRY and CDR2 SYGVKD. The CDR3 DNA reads TGTGCCATCAGAAGGGACACTGGAAATGAGCAGTTCTTC. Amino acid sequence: CAIRRDTGNEQFF.

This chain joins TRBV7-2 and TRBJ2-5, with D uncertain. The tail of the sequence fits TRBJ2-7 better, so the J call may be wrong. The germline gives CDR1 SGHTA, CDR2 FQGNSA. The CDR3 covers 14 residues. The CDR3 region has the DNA TGTGCCAGCAGCTTGAGTTTAGTTAACTACGAGCAGTACTTC. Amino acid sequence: CASSLSLVNYEQYF.

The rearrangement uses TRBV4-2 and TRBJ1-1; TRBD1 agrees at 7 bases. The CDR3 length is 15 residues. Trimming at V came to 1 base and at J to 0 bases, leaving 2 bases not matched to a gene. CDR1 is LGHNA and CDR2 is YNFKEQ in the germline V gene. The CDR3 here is CASSQVGQLNTEAFF. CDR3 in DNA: TGTGCCAGCAGCCAAGTGGGACAGTTGAACACTGAAGCTTTCTTT.

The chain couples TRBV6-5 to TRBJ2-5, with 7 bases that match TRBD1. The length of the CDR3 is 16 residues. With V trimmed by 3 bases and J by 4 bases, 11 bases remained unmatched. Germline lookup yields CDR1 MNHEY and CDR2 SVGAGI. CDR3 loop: CASSYRQGWGSETQYF. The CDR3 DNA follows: TGTGCCAGCAGTTATCGACAGGGCTGGGGTTCAGAGACCCAGTACTTC.

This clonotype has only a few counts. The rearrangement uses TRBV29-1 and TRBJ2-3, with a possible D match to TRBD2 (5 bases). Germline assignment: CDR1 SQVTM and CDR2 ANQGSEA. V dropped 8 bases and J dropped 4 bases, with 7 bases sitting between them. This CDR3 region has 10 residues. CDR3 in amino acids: CSKRADTQYF. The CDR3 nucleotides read TGCAGCAAGAGGGCAGATACGCAGTATTTT.

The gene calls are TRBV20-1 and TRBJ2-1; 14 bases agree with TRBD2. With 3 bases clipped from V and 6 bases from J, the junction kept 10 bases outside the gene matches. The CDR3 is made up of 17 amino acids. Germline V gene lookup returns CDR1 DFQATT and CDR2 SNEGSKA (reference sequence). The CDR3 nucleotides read TGCAGTGCTAGTGCGCCCAGGGGACTAGCGGGAGCCAATGAGCAGTTCTTC. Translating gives CSASAPRGLAGANEQFF.

The DNA of the CDR3 is TGCGCCAGCAGCCTGAGGGGGCAGGGGTACGAGCAGTACTTC. Translating it yields CASSLRGQGYEQYF. The V gene is TRBV5-1, the J gene TRBJ2-7, with TRBD1 matching over 7 bases. Germline CDR1 reads SGHRS; CDR2 reads YFSETQ. J gave up 4 bases and V 4 bases, and 8 bases lay outside the gene matches. The CDR3 is 14 residues long.